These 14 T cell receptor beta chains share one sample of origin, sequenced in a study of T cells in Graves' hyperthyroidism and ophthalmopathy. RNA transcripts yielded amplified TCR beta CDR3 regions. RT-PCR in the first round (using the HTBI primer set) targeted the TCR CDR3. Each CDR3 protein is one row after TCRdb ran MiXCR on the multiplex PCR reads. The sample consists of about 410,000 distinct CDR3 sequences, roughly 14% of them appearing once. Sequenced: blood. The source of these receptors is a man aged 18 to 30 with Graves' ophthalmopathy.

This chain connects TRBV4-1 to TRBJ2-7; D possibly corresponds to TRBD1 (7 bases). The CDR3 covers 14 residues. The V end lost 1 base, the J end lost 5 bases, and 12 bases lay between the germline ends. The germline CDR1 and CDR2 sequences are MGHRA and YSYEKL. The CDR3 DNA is TGCGCCAGCAGCCAAGTCGGAGGGGGCGACGAGCAGTACTTC. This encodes CASSQVGGGDEQYF.

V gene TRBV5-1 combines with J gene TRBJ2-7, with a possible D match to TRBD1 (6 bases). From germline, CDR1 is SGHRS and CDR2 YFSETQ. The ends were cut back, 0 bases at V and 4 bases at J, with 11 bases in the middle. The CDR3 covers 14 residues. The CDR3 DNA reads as TGCGCCAGCAGCTTGGATCGACAGGAGTACGAGCAGTACTTC. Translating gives CASSLDRQEYEQYF.

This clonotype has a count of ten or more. The DNA of the CDR3 is TGTGCCAGCAGCTTAACACCGAACACCGGGGAGCTGTTTTTT. Translating gives CASSLTPNTGELFF. The rearrangement links TRBV7-9 to TRBJ2-2; D is uncertain. Per germline, CDR1 SEHNR and CDR2 FQNEAQ (reference sequence). V lost 2 bases to trimming and J lost 0 bases, with 4 bases between them. This CDR3 contains 14 residues.

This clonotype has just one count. For the CDR3, the DNA is TGTGCCAGCAGTTACGGCCGGGACTACGAGCAGTACTTC. It translates to CASSYGRDYEQYF. The rearrangement links TRBV6-2 or TRBV6-3 to TRBJ2-7, with D perhaps matching TRBD2 (5 bases). The CDR3 spans 13 residues. Trimming shortened V by 2 bases and J by 3 bases, and 8 bases separated the two germline ends. Germline assignment: CDR1 MNHEY and CDR2 SVGEGT.

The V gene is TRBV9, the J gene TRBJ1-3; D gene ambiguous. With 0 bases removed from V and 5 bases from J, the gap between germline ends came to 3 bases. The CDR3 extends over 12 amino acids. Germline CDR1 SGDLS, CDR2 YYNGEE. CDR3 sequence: CASSVVRNTIYF. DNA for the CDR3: TGTGCCAGCAGCGTAGTTCGAAACACCATATATTTT.

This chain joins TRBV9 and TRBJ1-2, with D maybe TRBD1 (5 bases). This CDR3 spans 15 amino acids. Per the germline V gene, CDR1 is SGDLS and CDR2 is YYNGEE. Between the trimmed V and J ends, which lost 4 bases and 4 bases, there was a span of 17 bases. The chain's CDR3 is CASSPPGTFSYGYTF. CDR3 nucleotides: TGTGCCAGCAGCCCTCCCGGGACCTTCTCCTATGGCTACACCTTC.

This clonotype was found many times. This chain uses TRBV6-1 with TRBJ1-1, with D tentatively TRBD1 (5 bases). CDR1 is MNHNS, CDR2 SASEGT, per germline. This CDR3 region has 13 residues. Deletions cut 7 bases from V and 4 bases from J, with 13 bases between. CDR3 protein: CASTQGEATEAFF. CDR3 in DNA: TGTGCCAGCACCCAAGGGGAGGCCACTGAAGCTTTCTTT.

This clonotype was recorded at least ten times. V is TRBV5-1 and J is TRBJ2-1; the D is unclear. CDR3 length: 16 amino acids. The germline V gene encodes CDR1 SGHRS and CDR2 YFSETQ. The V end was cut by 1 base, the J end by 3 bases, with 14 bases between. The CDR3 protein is CASSLWVAESYNEQFF. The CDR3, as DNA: TGCGCCAGCAGCTTGTGGGTCGCGGAAAGCTACAATGAGCAGTTCTTC.

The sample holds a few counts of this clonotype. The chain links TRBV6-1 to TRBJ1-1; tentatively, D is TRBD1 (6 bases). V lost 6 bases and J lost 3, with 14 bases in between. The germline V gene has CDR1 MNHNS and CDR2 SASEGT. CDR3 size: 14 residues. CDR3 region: CASRVGRGDTEAFF. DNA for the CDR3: TGTGCCAGCAGAGTCGGCAGGGGTGACACTGAAGCTTTCTTT.

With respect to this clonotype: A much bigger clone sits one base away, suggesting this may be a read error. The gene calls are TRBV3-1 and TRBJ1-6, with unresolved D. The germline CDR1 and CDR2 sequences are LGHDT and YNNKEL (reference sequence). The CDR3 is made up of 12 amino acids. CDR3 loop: CASSQVPSPFHF. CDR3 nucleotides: TGTGCCAGCAGCCAAGTGCCTTCACCCTTCCACTTT.

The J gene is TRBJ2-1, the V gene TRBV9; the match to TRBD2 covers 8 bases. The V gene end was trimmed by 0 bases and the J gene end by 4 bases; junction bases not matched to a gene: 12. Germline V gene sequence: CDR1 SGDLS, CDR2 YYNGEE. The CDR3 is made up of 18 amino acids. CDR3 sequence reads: CASSVAISGSVYYNEQFF. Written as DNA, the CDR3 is TGTGCCAGCAGCGTAGCAATCAGCGGGAGCGTCTATTACAATGAGCAGTTCTTC.

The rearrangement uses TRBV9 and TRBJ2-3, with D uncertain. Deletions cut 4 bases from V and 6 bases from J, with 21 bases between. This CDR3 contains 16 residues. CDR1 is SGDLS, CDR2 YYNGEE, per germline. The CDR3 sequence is CASSPEYGDPRDTQYF. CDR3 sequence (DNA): TGTGCCAGCAGCCCTGAATATGGGGATCCTAGGGATACGCAGTATTTT.

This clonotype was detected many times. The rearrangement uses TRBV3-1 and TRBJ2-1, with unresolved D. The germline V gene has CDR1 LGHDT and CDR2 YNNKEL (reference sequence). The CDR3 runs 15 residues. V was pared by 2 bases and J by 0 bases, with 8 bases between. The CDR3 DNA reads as TGTGCCAGCAGCCAAAGTGTATCCTCCTACAATGAGCAGTTCTTC. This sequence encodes CASSQSVSSYNEQFF.

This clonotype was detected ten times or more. CDR3 bases: TGCAGTGCAGGCCCCGGGACAGGGGGGTACGAGCAGTACTTC. It is translated as CSAGPGTGGYEQYF. The chain employs TRBV20-1 and TRBJ2-7, with 11 bases lining up with TRBD1. The CDR3 is 14 residues long. J was trimmed by 4 bases and V by 6 bases; bases with no gene match: 8. Germline CDR1 and CDR2: DFQATT and SNEGSKA (reference sequence).